Following are 3 T cell receptor beta chains from one sample sequenced in a study of cytomegalovirus exposure and HLA in healthy donors. With 60 Vbeta and 13 Jbeta primers, the PCR was carried out. Some clones are missing from TCRdb's copy, which holds only in-frame ones; the method was immunoSEQ multiplex PCR. Of around 98,000 clones in the sample, roughly 76% are singletons; the top ten hold 7% to 10%. Sequencing input: PBMCs. All receptors derive from a human donor in good health.

This clone was found a few times. V gene TRBV25-1 combines with J gene TRBJ1-6, with no clear D. The V gene lost 3 bases and the J gene lost 7 bases, with 13 bases spanning the gap. The length of the CDR3 is 15 residues. CDR1 and CDR2 (germline): MGHDK, SYGVNS. CDR3 amino acids: CASSDRTGKNSPLHF. The CDR3 DNA reads as TGTGCCAGCAGTGATAGAACGGGAAAAAATTCACCCCTCCACTTT.

The CDR3 DNA reads as TGTGCCAGCTCACCACCTGGACAGCACACTGAAGCTTTCTTT. The encoded protein is CASSPPGQHTEAFF. The rearrangement uses TRBV18 and TRBJ1-1, with a possible D match to TRBD1 (6 bases). The CDR3 spans 14 residues. Per germline, CDR1 KGHSH and CDR2 LQKENI. The germline V and J ends were trimmed by 0 bases and 3 bases, with 8 bases remaining between them.

The chain employs TRBV11-2 and TRBJ1-4; D unclear. V gave up 5 bases and J gave up 6 bases, with 13 bases separating them. The CDR3 totals 14 residues. Germline V gives CDR1 SGHAT, CDR2 FQNNGV. CDR3 residues: CASSRPVADEKLFF. The DNA for the CDR3 is TGTGCCAGCAGCCGTCCTGTCGCGGATGAAAAACTGTTTTTT.